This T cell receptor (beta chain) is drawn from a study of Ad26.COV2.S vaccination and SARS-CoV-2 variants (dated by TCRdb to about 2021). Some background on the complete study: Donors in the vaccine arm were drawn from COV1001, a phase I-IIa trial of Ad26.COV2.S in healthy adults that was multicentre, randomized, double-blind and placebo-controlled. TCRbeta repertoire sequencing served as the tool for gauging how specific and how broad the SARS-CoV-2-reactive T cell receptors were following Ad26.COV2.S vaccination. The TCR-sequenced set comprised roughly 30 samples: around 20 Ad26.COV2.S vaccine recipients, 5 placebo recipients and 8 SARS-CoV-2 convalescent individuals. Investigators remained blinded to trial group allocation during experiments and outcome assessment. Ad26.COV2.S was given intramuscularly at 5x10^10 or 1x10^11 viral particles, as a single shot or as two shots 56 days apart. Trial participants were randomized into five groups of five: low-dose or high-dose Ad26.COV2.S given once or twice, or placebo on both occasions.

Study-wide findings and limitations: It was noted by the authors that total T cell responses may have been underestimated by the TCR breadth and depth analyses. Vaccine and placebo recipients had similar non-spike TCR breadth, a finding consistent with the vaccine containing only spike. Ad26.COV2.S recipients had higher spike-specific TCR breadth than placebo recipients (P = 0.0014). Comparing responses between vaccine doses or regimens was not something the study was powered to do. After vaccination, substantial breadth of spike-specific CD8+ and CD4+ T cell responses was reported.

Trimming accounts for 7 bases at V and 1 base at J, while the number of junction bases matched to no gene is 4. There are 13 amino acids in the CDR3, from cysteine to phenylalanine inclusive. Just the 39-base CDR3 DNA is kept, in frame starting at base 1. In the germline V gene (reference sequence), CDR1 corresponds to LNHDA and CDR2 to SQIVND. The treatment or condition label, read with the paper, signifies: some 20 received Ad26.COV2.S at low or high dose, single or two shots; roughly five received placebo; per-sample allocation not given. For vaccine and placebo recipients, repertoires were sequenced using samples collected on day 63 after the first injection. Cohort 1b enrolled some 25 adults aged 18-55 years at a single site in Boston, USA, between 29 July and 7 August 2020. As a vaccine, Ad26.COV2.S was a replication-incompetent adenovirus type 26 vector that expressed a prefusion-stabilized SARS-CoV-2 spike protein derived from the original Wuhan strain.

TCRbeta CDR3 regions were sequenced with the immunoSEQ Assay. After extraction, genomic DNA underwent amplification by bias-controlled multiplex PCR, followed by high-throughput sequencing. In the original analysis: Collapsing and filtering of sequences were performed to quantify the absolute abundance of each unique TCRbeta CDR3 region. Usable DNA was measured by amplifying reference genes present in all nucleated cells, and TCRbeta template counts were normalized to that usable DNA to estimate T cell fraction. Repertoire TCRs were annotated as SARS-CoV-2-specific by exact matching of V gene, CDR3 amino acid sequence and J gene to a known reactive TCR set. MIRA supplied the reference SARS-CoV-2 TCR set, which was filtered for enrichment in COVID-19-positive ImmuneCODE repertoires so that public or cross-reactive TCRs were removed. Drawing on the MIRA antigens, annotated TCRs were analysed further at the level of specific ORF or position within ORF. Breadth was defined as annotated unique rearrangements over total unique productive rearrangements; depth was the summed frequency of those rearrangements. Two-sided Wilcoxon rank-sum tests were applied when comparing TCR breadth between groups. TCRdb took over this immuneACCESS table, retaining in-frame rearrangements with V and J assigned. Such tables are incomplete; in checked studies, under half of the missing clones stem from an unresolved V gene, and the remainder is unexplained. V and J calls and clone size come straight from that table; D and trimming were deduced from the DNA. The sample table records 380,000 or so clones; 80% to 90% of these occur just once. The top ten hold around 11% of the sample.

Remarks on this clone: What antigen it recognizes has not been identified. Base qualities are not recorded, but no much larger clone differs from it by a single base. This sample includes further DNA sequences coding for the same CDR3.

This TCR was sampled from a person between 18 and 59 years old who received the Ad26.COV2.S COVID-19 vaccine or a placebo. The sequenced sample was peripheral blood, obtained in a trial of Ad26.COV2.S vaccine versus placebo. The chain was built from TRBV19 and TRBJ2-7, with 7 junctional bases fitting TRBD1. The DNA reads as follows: TGTGCCAGTACTGGGGACAGTTCCTACGAGCAGTACTTC. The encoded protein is CASTGDSSYEQYF.